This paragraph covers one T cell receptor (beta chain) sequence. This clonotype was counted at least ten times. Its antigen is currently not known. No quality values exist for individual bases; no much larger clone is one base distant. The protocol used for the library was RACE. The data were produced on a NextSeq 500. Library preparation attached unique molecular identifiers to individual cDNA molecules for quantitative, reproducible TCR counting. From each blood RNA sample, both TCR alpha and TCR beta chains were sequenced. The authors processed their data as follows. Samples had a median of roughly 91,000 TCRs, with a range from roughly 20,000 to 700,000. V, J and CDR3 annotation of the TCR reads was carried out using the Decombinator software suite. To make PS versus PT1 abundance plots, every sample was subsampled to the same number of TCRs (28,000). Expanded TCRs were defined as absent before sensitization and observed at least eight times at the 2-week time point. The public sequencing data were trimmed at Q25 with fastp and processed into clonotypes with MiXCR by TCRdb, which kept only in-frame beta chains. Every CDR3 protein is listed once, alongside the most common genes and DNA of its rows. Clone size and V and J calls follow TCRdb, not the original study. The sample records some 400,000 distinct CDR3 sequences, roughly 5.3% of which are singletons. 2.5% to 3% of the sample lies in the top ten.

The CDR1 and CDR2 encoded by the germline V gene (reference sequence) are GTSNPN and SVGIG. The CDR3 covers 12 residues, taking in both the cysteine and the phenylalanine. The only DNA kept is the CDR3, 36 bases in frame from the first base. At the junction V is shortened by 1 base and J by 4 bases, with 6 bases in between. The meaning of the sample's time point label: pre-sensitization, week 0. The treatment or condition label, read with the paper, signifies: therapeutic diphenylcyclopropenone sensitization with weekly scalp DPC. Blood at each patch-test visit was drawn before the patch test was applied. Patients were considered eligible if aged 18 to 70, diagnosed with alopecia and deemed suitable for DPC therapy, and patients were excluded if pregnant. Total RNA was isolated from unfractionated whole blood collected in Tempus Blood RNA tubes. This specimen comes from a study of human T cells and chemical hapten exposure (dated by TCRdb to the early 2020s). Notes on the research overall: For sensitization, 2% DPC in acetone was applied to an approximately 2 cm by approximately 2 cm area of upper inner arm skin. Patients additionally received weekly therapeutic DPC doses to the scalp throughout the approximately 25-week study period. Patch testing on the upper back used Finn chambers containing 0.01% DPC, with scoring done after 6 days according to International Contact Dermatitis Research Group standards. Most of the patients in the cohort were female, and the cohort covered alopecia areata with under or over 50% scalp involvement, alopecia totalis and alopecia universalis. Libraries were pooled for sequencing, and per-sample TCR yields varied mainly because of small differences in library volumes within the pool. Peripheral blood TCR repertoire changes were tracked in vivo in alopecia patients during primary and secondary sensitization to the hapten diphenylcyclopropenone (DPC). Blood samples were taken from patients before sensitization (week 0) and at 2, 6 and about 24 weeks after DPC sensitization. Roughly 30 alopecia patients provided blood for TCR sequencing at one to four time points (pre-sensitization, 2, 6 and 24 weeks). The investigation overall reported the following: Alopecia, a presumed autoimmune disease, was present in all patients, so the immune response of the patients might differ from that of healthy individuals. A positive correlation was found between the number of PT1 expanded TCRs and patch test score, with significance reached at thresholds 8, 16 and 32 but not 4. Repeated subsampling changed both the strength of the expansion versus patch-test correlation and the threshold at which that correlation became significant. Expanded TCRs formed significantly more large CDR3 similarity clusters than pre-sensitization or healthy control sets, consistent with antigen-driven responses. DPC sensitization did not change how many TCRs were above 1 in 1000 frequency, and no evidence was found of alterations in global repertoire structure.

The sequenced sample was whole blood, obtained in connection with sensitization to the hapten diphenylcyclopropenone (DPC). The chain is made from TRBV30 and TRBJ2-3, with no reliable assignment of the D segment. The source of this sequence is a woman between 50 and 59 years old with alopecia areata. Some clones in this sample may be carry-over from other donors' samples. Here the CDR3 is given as CAWSGGADTQYF. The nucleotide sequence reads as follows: TGTGCCTGGAGTGGGGGTGCAGATACGCAGTATTTT.